The 15 T cell receptor beta chains below come from one sample, sequenced in a study of T cell repertoires in cytomegalovirus infection (dated by TCRdb to between 2018 and 2020). Their antigens remain unidentified. TCRdb lists the instrument as Illumina HiSeq 1500. TCRdb took the public reads, trimmed them with fastp at Q25, ran MiXCR for clone calling and kept in-frame beta chains. Identical CDR3 proteins give one entry, which carries the most common genes and DNA. This sample comprises roughly 46,000 distinct CDR3 sequences, roughly 20% of them detected only once. Less than 20% of the sample rests with the top ten. Sequenced input: PBMCs, sequenced either directly or after in vitro stimulation (not recorded which). Receptors were obtained from a human donor in good health (CMV status not recorded). Some clones in this sample may be carry-over from other donors' samples.

The rearrangement joins TRBV20-1 to TRBJ2-7; D possibly corresponds to TRBD2 (6 bases). V shed 2 bases and J shed 0 bases, with 11 bases lying between them. The CDR3 totals 14 residues. Germline values: CDR1 DFQATT, CDR2 SNEGSKA (reference sequence). CDR3 nucleotides: TGCAGTGCTAGATCCACGACTAGCTCCTACGAGCAGTACTTC. Amino acids: CSARSTTSSYEQYF.

This clonotype has ten or more counts. The CDR3 spells CASSYDSGNTEAFF. The CDR3 nucleotides read TGTGCCAGCAGTTACGACAGCGGAAACACTGAAGCTTTCTTT. The gene calls are TRBV12-3 or TRBV12-4 and TRBJ1-1, with D possibly matching TRBD1 (5 bases). V lost 4 bases, J lost 2 bases, and 11 bases lay in between. The CDR3 contains 14 residues.

This clonotype showed up many times. This chain connects TRBV4-1 to TRBJ2-5, with TRBD2 matching over 14 bases. The CDR3 extends over 17 amino acids. Unmatched junction bases numbered 7, after V lost 4 bases and J lost 3 bases. The germline V gene encodes CDR1 MGHRA and CDR2 YSYEKL. The DNA for the CDR3 is TGCGCCAGCAGCCGCAACAAGGGACTAGCGGGGGAAGAGACCCAGTACTTC. The encoded protein is CASSRNKGLAGEETQYF.

Ten or more counts support this clonotype. The chain has TRBV19 and TRBJ1-5, with D perhaps TRBD1 (5 bases). With 5 bases removed from V and 0 bases from J, the gap between germline ends came to 11 bases. This CDR3 spans 15 amino acids. Per germline, CDR1 LNHDA and CDR2 SQIVND (reference sequence). The CDR3 region has the DNA TGTGCCAGTAGTCCGACAGCATATAGCAATCAGCCCCAGCATTTT. Amino acid sequence: CASSPTAYSNQPQHF.

At least ten counts were recorded for this clonotype. The genes are TRBV27 and TRBJ2-7; D is unclear. Germline-derived CDR1 and CDR2 are MNHEY and SMNVEV (reference sequence). Trimming removed 1 base from V and 5 bases from J, with 12 bases in between. The CDR3 sequence is 14 residues long. DNA for the CDR3: TGTGCCAGCAGTTTATTTCGACATCTCAACGAGCAGTACTTC. It codes for CASSLFRHLNEQYF.

J is TRBJ1-1 and V is TRBV7-9, with D perhaps TRBD1 (5 bases). The germline V gene has CDR1 SEHNR and CDR2 FQNEAQ (reference sequence). This CDR3 spans 14 amino acids. V lost 1 base and J 4 bases, leaving 10 bases between the germline ends. In nucleotides, the CDR3 is TGTGCCAGCAGCTTAGTTAGGGGAACCACTGAAGCTTTCTTT. It codes for CASSLVRGTTEAFF.

J is TRBJ1-5 and V is TRBV6-8; D is uncertain. CDR1 is MNHGY, CDR2 SAAAGT, per germline. Between the trimmed V and J ends, which lost 0 bases and 1 base, there was a span of 7 bases. The length of the CDR3 is 15 residues. The CDR3 region has the DNA TGTGCCAGCAGTTACTCTAGGTACAGCAATCAGCCCCAGCATTTT. Translation gives CASSYSRYSNQPQHF.

The J gene is TRBJ1-2, the V gene TRBV5-1; 7 positions agree with TRBD1. Germline CDR1 reads SGHRS; CDR2 reads YFSETQ. V lost 4 bases, J lost 2 bases, and 5 bases stayed unmatched. This CDR3 region has 14 residues. In DNA, the CDR3 is TGCGCCAGCAGCCCGTCGACAGGGAACTATGGCTACACCTTC. Its protein is CASSPSTGNYGYTF.

This clonotype was seen a handful of times. The V gene is TRBV27, the J gene TRBJ2-7; a weak D match, TRBD2 (5 bases). CDR3 length equals 16 residues. V was trimmed by 5 bases and J by 6 bases, leaving 23 bases between them. Germline V gives CDR1 MNHEY, CDR2 SMNVEV (reference sequence). The CDR3 is CASSGASGVPLGEQYF. As DNA, the CDR3 is TGTGCCAGCAGTGGTGCGTCCGGGGTCCCTCTGGGCGAGCAGTACTTC.

The chain links TRBV18 to TRBJ2-7; D assignment may be TRBD1 or TRBD2 (5 bases each). Trimming removed 4 bases at V and 7 bases at J, with 11 bases between. CDR3 size: 12 residues. Germline lookup yields CDR1 KGHSH and CDR2 LQKENI. The CDR3 loop reads CASSRDLEEQYF. The CDR3 nucleotides are TGTGCCAGCTCACGGGACCTCGAGGAGCAGTACTTC.

This clonotype was seen at least ten times. This chain joins TRBV4-1 and TRBJ2-7; D not certain. Deletions cut 1 base from V and 2 bases from J, with 9 bases between. Germline V gives CDR1 MGHRA, CDR2 YSYEKL. The CDR3 is 14 residues long. The CDR3 DNA reads TGCGCCAGCAGCCAAGTGGGCAGAACCTACGAGCAGTACTTC. It specifies CASSQVGRTYEQYF.

The chain couples TRBV4-1 to TRBJ2-1; TRBD2 aligns across 10 bases. The CDR3 extends over 17 amino acids. The germline V gene has CDR1 MGHRA and CDR2 YSYEKL. V lost 3 bases, J lost 10 bases, and 15 bases stayed unmatched. The CDR3 loop reads CASSHRTAGGLPREQFF. Written as DNA, the CDR3 is TGCGCCAGCAGCCACCGTACAGCGGGGGGGTTACCTAGGGAGCAGTTCTTC.

The chain is built from TRBV19 and TRBJ2-2, with 9 bases lining up with TRBD2. From germline, CDR1 is LNHDA and CDR2 SQIVND (reference sequence). V gave up 10 bases and J gave up 5 bases; unmatched junction bases: 8. This CDR3 comprises 14 residues. CDR3 loop: CATRGTSGTGELFF. DNA for the CDR3: TGTGCCACCCGAGGAACTAGCGGGACCGGGGAGCTGTTTTTT.

This sequence joins TRBV30 and TRBJ2-7; perhaps TRBD2 as D (6 bases). Germline V gene data show CDR1 as GTSNPN and CDR2 as SVGIG (reference sequence). V gave up 4 bases and J gave up 2 bases, with 9 bases separating them. This CDR3 is built from 12 residues. CDR3 sequence reads: CAWTGGAYEQYF. DNA for the CDR3: TGTGCCTGGACGGGCGGGGCCTACGAGCAGTACTTC.

This clonotype has only a few counts. The chain employs TRBV6-6 and TRBJ1-1; 8 bases fit TRBD1. Trimming removed 2 bases from V and 0 bases from J; junction bases left unmatched: 5. From germline, CDR1 is MNHNY and CDR2 SVGAGI (reference sequence). The length of the CDR3 is 16 residues. The CDR3 DNA reads as TGTGCCAGCAGTTACCCTCGGACAGGGTTGAACACTGAAGCTTTCTTT. Protein product: CASSYPRTGLNTEAFF.